This T cell receptor beta chain is drawn from a study of siplizumab effects on memory and regulatory T cells. The data were produced by immunoSEQ multiplex PCR, yet TCRdb's version contains in-frame clones alone and is incomplete. This table holds around 100,000 clones, 94% found once. This CDR3 region has 15 residues. The germline gives CDR1 MNHNS, CDR2 SASEGT. The J segment lost 1 base and the V segment lost 5 bases, leaving 3 bases of the junction unmatched. With regard to this clone: Its antigen is not identified.

Findings and caveats of the study: Tregs proliferating in siplizumab cultures lacked confirmation of their suppressive function.

The J gene is TRBJ2-3, the V gene TRBV6-1; TRBD2 agrees at 10 bases. The sequenced sample consisted of non-Treg CD4+ T cells sorted from blood. The origin of this receptor is a human donor in good health. The CDR3 region is CASSLAGERTDTQYF. DNA for the CDR3: TGTGCCAGCAGTCTAGCGGGAGAACGCACAGATACGCAGTATTTT.